Each of the 7 T cell receptor beta chains below was sequenced from the same sample in a study of T cells in Graves' hyperthyroidism and ophthalmopathy. Amplification yielded TCR beta CDR3 regions, with RNA transcripts as the source. HTBI primers were employed in a first-round RT-PCR of the TCR CDR3. TCRdb used MiXCR to reprocess the multiplex PCR reads, holding one entry per CDR3 protein. Here the sample spans 550,000 to 850,000 distinct CDR3 sequences, 18% being singletons. What was sequenced was blood. The receptor set was obtained from a woman between 45 and 65 years old with Graves' hyperthyroidism that later progressed to Graves' ophthalmopathy.

The rearrangement joins TRBV15 to TRBJ1-1, with D possibly matching TRBD1 (6 bases). The germline V gene has CDR1 LNHNV and CDR2 YYDKDF (reference sequence). The V gene lost 2 bases and the J gene lost 5 bases, with 12 bases spanning the gap. The CDR3 length is 14 residues. The CDR3 loop reads CATSRRGGDTEAFF. In nucleotides, the CDR3 is TGTGCCACCAGCAGAAGGGGGGGAGATACTGAAGCTTTCTTT.

This clonotype has a handful of counts. The chain links TRBV2 to TRBJ2-3; D unresolved. Per germline, CDR1 SNHLY and CDR2 FYNNEI. V gave up 5 bases and J gave up 1 base, with 13 bases separating them. CDR3 length: 15 residues. This CDR3 reads CASSTKTGRTDTQYF. The DNA for the CDR3 is TGTGCCAGCAGTACAAAAACGGGTCGCACAGATACGCAGTATTTT.

The chain is built from TRBV18 and TRBJ2-2; TRBD1 is a possible D gene (5 bases). With 2 bases removed from V and 0 bases from J, the gap between germline ends came to 10 bases. CDR1 is KGHSH, CDR2 LQKENI, per germline. CDR3 length: 16 residues. The CDR3 bases are TGTGCCAGCTCACCAGCAGGGCACGCGAACACCGGGGAGCTGTTTTTT. Its protein product is CASSPAGHANTGELFF.

This clonotype came up a few times. The V and J genes are TRBV19 and TRBJ1-1, with no clear D. CDR1 LNHDA and CDR2 SQIVND come from the germline V gene (reference sequence). Trimming cost V 1 base and J 9 bases, with 12 bases left between them. This CDR3 region has 13 residues. CDR3 in amino acids: CASSIGSGAKAFF. The CDR3 DNA sequence: TGTGCCAGTAGTATAGGTTCTGGAGCTAAAGCTTTCTTT.

This clonotype came up a few times. The chain is built from TRBV7-2 and TRBJ2-5, with no clear D. Trimming cost V 3 bases and J 1 base, with 9 bases left between them. CDR3 length: 14 residues. The germline V gene encodes CDR1 SGHTA and CDR2 FQGNSA. The CDR3 here is CASSFSRAQETQYF. The CDR3 region has the DNA TGTGCCAGCAGCTTTTCTAGGGCCCAAGAGACCCAGTACTTC. The full variable domain, rest sourced from reference TRBV7-2 and TRBJ2-5, is GAGVSQSPSNKVTEKGKDVELRCDPISGHTALYWYRQSLGQGLEFLIYFQGNSAPDKSGLPSDRFSAERTGGSVSTLTIQRTQQEDSAVYLCASSFSRAQETQYFGPGTRLLVL.

This clonotype was recorded once. The junction shows a germline mismatch at one end, possibly a read error. The chain has TRBV6-1 and TRBJ1-3; D is unclear. This CDR3 has 15 residues. CDR1 and CDR2 from the germline V gene are MNHNS and SASEGT. The CDR3 DNA reads as TGTGCCAGCAGTGAAGCGCCCGACGGTGGAAACACCGTATATTTT. Amino acid sequence: CASSEAPDGGNTVYF.

This clonotype was found a few times. The J gene is TRBJ1-2, the V gene TRBV7-2; no firm D call. The CDR3 is 14 amino acids. Trimming left V 3 bases short and J 4 bases short, with 12 bases between. From germline, CDR1 is SGHTA and CDR2 FQGNSA. The CDR3 loop is CASSFPGGSYGYTF. As DNA, the CDR3 is TGTGCCAGCAGCTTTCCTGGCGGGTCCTATGGCTACACCTTC.